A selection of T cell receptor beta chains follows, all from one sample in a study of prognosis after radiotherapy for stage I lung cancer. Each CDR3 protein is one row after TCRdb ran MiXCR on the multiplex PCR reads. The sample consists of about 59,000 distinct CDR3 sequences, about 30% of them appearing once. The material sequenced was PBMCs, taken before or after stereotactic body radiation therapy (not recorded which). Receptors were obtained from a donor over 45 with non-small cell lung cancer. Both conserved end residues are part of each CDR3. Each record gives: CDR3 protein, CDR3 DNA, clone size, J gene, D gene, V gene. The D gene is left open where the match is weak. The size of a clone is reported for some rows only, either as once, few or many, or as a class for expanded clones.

CSAGPSRGGLDTEAFF | TGCAGTGCTGGCCCATCGAGGGGGGGGCTGGACACTGAAGCTTTCTTT | many | TRBJ1-1 | NA | TRBV20-1
CASSVLPLQYGYTF | TGTGCCAGCAGTGTTTTGCCCCTCCAGTATGGCTACACCTTC | many | TRBJ1-2 | NA | TRBV2
CASARQGGEGYTF | TGTGCCAGCGCCCGACAGGGTGGGGAGGGCTACACCTTC | many | TRBJ1-2 | TRBD1 | TRBV12-3/TRBV12-4
CPSSRGASYNSPLHF | TGTCCCAGCTCGAGGGGTGCCTCCTATAACTCACCCCTCCACTTT | NA | TRBJ1-6 | NA | TRBV6-1
CASSDDGTASNQPQHF | TGTGCCAGCAGTGACGACGGGACAGCCAGCAATCAGCCCCAGCATTTT | many | TRBJ1-5 | TRBD1 | TRBV6-2/TRBV6-3
CASSPPGHVTGELFF | TGTGCCAGCTCACCACCGGGCCATGTAACCGGGGAGCTGTTTTTT | many | TRBJ2-2 | NA | TRBV18
CASSYSGRGSEKLFF | TGTGCCAGCAGTTACTCGGGCAGGGGAAGCGAAAAACTGTTTTTT | many | TRBJ1-4 | NA | TRBV6-5
CASSITGEQPQHF | TGTGCCAGTAGTATCACAGGGGAACAGCCCCAGCATTTT | many | TRBJ1-5 | TRBD1 | TRBV19
CASSYVGANYGYTF | TGTGCCAGCAGTTACGTGGGGGCGAACTATGGCTACACCTTC | many | TRBJ1-2 | NA | TRBV6-2/TRBV6-3
CASSNGRYGYTF | TGCGCCAGCAGCAATGGACGGTATGGCTACACCTTC | many | TRBJ1-2 | NA | TRBV4-1
CASSYSVGGGLITEAFF | TGTGCCAGCAGTTACTCGGTCGGGGGGGGGTTGATCACTGAAGCTTTCTTT | many | TRBJ1-1 | NA | TRBV6-6
CAISRGSNTEAFF | TGTGCCATCTCCAGGGGTTCGAACACTGAAGCTTTCTTT | many | TRBJ1-1 | NA | TRBV19
CASSLDRPYEQYF | TGTGCCAGCAGCTTAGATAGGCCCTACGAGCAGTACTTC | many | TRBJ2-7 | NA | TRBV5-5
CASSQRSQETQYF | TGTGCCAGCAGCCAGAGGTCCCAAGAGACCCAGTACTTC | many | TRBJ2-5 | NA | TRBV6-1
CASSLRQGTPDTQYF | TGTGCCAGCTCCCTCCGACAGGGTACGCCAGATACGCAGTATTTT | many | TRBJ2-3 | TRBD1 | TRBV18
CASSLVQNSPLHF | TGTGCCAGCAGCTTAGTACAGAATTCACCCCTCCACTTT | many | TRBJ1-6 | NA | TRBV7-6
CSARRTSGGYETQYF | TGCAGTGCTCGACGGACTAGCGGGGGGTATGAGACCCAGTACTTC | few | TRBJ2-5 | TRBD2 | TRBV20-1
CASSPRTGRTGELFF | TGTGCCAGCAGTCCCCGGACAGGGAGGACCGGGGAGCTGTTTTTT | many | TRBJ2-2 | TRBD1 | TRBV6-1
CASSTRQGAAENNIYF | TGTGCCAGCAGTACCCGACAGGGGGCGGCTGAAAACAACATATATTTT | NA | TRBJ1-3 | TRBD1 | TRBV6-1
CAWSWGMIFYEQYF | TGTGCCTGGAGTTGGGGCATGATCTTCTACGAGCAGTACTTC | NA | TRBJ2-7 | NA | TRBV30
CASSYRGGGAADTQYF | TGTGCCAGCAGTTACCGGGGCGGGGGGGCGGCAGATACGCAGTATTTT | many | TRBJ2-3 | TRBD2 | TRBV6-2/TRBV6-3
CASSVDPGRHEQYF | TGCGCCAGCAGTGTGGACCCGGGGAGGCACGAGCAGTACTTC | many | TRBJ2-7 | NA | TRBV10-2
CASSPGQGVETQYF | TGTGCCAGCAGCCCGGGACAGGGTGTAGAGACCCAGTACTTC | few | TRBJ2-5 | TRBD1 | TRBV9
CASSPGQLLTAFF | TGTGCCAGCTCTCCGGGACAACTTTTAACAGCTTTCTTT | many | TRBJ1-1 | NA | TRBV18
CGLKRSGNQETQYF | TGCGGCCTCAAACGGAGCGGGAACCAAGAGACCCAGTACTTC | few | TRBJ2-5 | TRBD2 | TRBV20-1
CASSIPGGEETQYF | TGTGCCAGTAGTATCCCAGGGGGCGAAGAGACCCAGTACTTC | many | TRBJ2-5 | TRBD1 | TRBV19
CASSLEGLAGAGEQFF | TGTGCCAGCAGCTTAGAGGGACTAGCGGGGGCCGGGGAGCAGTTCTTC | many | TRBJ2-1 | TRBD2 | TRBV7-3
CASRRTGGTEAFF | TGTGCCAGCAGGAGGACAGGGGGCACTGAAGCTTTCTTT | many | TRBJ1-1 | TRBD1 | TRBV6-2/TRBV6-3
CASSPRYGQGLHEQYF | TGTGCCAGCAGTCCCCGCTATGGACAGGGGCTCCACGAGCAGTACTTC | many | TRBJ2-7 | TRBD1 | TRBV12-3/TRBV12-4
CASSTRQRAAGNTIYF | TGTGCCAGCAGTACCCGACAGAGGGCGGCTGGAAACACCATATATTTT | many | TRBJ1-3 | NA | TRBV6-1
CSVEGQGVKGAFF | TGCAGCGTTGAGGGACAGGGAGTAAAGGGAGCTTTCTTT | many | TRBJ1-1 | TRBD1 | TRBV29-1
CASSGRTGYYEGYTF | TGTGCCAGCAGTGGCCGGACAGGGTACTATGAAGGCTACACCTTC | many | TRBJ1-2 | TRBD1 | TRBV6-4
CASSLFGQNFYNEQFF | TGTGCCAGTAGTTTATTTGGACAGAATTTCTACAATGAGCAGTTCTTC | many | TRBJ2-1 | NA | TRBV19
CASSYDGVGTEAFF | TGTGCCAGCAGTTACGACGGGGTTGGCACTGAAGCTTTCTTT | many | TRBJ1-1 | NA | TRBV6-9
CASSYRGKGNEKYF | TGTGCCAGCAGTTACCGGGGTAAGGGAAACGAGAAGTACTTT | NA | TRBJ1-6 | NA | TRBV6-9
CSASAGGTYGYTF | TGCAGTGCTAGCGCCGGGGGCACTTATGGCTACACCTTC | many | TRBJ1-2 | NA | TRBV20-1
CSVARGDTEAFF | TGCAGCGTTGCCAGGGGAGACACTGAAGCTTTCTTT | many | TRBJ1-1 | NA | TRBV29-1
CASSYSGTSFADTQYF | TGTGCCAGCAGTTATTCCGGGACATCCTTTGCAGATACGCAGTATTTT | NA | TRBJ2-3 | NA | TRBV5-6
CASSLPGQPQHF | TGTGCCAGCAGTTTACCGGGCCAGCCCCAGCATTTT | many | TRBJ1-5 | NA | TRBV12-3/TRBV12-4
CASTPGSGSDTQYF | TGTGCCAGCACCCCCGGGTCAGGGTCCGATACGCAGTATTTT | many | TRBJ2-3 | NA | TRBV6-2/TRBV6-3
CSARRFASVTEAFF | TGCAGTGCTAGGAGGTTTGCGTCGGTCACTGAAGCTTTCTTT | many | TRBJ1-1 | NA | TRBV20-1
CASSREVTEAFF | TGTGCCAGCAGCCGAGAGGTTACTGAAGCTTTCTTT | many | TRBJ1-1 | NA | TRBV28
CATMRGAGQPQHF | TGTGCCACCATGAGGGGGGCGGGACAGCCCCAGCATTTT | many | TRBJ1-5 | NA | TRBV24-1
CAGMGTGAGTGELFF | TGTGCCGGGATGGGGACGGGGGCAGGCACCGGGGAGCTGTTTTTT | NA | TRBJ2-2 | NA | TRBV30
CIVEGHPRLGETQYF | TGCATCGTTGAGGGCCACCCCAGGTTAGGAGAGACCCAGTACTTC | NA | TRBJ2-5 | NA | TRBV29-1
CASRNSGQKNQPQHF | TGTGCCAGCAGGAATTCGGGACAGAAAAATCAGCCCCAGCATTTT | many | TRBJ1-5 | TRBD1 | TRBV6-2/TRBV6-3
CASSLEWSSPVGYTF | TGTGCCAGCAGCTTAGAGTGGTCTTCTCCAGTGGGCTACACCTTC | NA | TRBJ1-2 | NA | TRBV7-2
CATSRWNNEQFF | TGTGCCACCAGCAGATGGAACAATGAGCAGTTCTTC | many | TRBJ2-1 | NA | TRBV15
CASSLQGGGLETQYF | TGTGCCAGCAGCTTGCAAGGGGGGGGGCTGGAGACCCAGTACTTC | few | TRBJ2-5 | NA | TRBV11-2